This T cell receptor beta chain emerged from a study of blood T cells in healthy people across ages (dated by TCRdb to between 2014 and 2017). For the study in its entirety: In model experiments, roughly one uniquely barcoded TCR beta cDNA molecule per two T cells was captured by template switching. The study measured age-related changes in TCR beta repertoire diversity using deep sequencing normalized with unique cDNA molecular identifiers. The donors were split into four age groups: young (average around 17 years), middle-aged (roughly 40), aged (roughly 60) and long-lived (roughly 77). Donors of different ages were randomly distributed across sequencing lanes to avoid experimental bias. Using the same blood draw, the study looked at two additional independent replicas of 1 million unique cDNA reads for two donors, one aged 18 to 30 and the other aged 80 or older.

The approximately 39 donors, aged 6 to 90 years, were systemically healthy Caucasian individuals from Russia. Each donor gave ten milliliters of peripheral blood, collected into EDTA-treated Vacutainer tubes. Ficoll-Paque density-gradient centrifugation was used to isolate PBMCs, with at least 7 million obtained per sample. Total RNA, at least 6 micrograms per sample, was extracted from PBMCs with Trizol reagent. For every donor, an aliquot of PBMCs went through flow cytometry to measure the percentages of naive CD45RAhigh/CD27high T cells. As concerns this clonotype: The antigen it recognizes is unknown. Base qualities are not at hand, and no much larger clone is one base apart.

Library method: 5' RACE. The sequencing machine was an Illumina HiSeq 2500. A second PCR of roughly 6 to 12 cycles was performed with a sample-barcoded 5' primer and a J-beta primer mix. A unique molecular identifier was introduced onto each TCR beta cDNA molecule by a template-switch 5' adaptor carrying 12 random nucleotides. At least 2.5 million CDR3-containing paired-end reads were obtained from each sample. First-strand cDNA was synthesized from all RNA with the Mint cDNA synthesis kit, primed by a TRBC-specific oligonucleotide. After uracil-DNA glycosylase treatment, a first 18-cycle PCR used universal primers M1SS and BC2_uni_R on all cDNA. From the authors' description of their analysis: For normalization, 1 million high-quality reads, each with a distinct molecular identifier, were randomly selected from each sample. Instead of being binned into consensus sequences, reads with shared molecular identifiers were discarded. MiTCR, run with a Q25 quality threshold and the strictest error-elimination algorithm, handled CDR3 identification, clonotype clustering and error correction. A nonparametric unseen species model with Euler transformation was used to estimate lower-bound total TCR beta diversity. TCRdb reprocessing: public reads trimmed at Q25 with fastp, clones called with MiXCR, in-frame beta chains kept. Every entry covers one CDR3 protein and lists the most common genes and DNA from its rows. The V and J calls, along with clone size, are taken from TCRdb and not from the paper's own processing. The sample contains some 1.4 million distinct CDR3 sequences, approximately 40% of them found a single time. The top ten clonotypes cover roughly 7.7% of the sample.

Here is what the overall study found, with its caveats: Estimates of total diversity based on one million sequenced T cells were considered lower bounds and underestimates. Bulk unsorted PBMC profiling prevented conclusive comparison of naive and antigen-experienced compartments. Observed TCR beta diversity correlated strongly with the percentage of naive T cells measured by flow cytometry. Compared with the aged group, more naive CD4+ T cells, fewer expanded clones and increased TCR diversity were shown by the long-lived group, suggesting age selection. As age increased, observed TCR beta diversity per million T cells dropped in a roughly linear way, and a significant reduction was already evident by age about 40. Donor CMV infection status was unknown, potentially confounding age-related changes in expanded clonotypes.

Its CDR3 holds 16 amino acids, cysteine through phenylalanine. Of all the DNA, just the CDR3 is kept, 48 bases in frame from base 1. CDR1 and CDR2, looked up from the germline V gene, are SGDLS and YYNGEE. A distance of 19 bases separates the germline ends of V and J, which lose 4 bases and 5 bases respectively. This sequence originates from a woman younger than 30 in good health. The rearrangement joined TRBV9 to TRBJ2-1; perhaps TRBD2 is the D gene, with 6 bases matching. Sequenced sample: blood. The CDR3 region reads CASSQVTRTGDNEQFF. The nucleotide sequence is TGTGCCAGCAGCCAAGTGACTAGAACTGGGGACAATGAGCAGTTCTTC.